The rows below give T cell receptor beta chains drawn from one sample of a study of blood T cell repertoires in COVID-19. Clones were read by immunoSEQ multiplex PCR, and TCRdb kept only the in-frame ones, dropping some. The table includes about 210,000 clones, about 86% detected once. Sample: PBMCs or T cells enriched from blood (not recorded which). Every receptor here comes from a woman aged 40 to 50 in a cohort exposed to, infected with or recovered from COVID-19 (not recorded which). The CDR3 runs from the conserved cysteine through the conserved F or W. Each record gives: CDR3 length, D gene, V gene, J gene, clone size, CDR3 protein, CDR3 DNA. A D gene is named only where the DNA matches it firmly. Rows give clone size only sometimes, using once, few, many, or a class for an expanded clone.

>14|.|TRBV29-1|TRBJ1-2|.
CSATIVDRSSGYTF
TGCAGCGCTACTATAGTAGACAGGTCAAGTGGCTACACCTTC
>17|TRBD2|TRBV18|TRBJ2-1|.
CASSPLSTSGRIYEQFF
TGTGCCAGCTCACCACTCTCGACTAGCGGGAGGATCTATGAGCAGTTCTTC
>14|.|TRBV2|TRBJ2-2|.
CASSERRDTGELFF
TGTGCCAGCAGTGAAAGGCGGGACACCGGGGAGCTGTTTTTT
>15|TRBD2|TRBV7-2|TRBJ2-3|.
CASSWGGESTDTQYF
TGTGCCAGCAGCTGGGGGGGGGAGAGTACAGATACGCAGTATTTT
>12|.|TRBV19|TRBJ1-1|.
CASSPPGPKVFF
TGTGCCAGTAGTCCCCCAGGGCCTAAAGTTTTCTTT
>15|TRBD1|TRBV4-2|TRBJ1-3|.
CASSPDRGSGNTIYF
TGTGCCAGCAGCCCTGACAGGGGCTCTGGAAACACCATATATTTT
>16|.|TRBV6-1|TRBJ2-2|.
CASSEFGTSNTGELFF
TGTGCCAGCAGTGAATTCGGGACATCGAACACCGGGGAGCTGTTTTTT
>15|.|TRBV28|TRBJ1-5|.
CASSLMSEKRQPQHF
TGTGCCAGCAGTTTAATGTCCGAGAAGCGTCAGCCCCAGCATTTT
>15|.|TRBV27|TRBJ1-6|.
CASSFRSGVFSPLHF
TGTGCCAGCAGTTTTAGGTCAGGGGTTTTTTCACCCCTCCACTTT
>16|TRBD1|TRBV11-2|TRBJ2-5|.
CASSHVGQARQETQYF
TGTGCCAGCAGCCACGTCGGACAGGCACGCCAAGAGACCCAGTACTTC
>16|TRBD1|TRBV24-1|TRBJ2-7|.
CATSDPSGTGSYEQYF
TGTGCCACCAGTGATCCCTCCGGGACAGGGTCCTACGAGCAGTACTTC
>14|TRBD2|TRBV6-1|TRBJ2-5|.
CASSERGGKETQYF
TGTGCCAGCAGTGAACGCGGGGGAAAAGAGACCCAGTACTTC
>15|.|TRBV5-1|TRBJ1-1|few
CASSILTAQNTEAFF
TGCGCCAGCAGCATACTGACAGCCCAGAACACTGAAGCTTTCTTT
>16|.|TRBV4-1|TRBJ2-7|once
CASSHINDPQGYEQYF
TGCGCCAGCAGCCACATCAACGATCCCCAGGGCTACGAGCAGTACTTC
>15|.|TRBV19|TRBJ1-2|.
CASSTLQGSSYGYTF
TGTGCCAGTAGTACACTACAGGGATCGAGCTATGGCTACACCTTC
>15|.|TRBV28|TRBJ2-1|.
CASRPPKSSYNEQFF
TGTGCCAGCAGACCGCCCAAGAGCTCCTACAATGAGCAGTTCTTC
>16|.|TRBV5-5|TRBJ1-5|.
CASSLSEGRLNQPQHF
TGTGCCAGCAGCTTGAGCGAAGGGAGGCTGAATCAGCCCCAGCATTTT
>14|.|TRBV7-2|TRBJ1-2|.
CASSLAGGDYGYTF
TGTGCCAGCAGCTTGGCGGGGGGTGATTATGGCTACACCTTC
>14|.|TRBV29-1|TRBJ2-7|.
CSVEGWRDRGEQYF
TGCAGCGTTGAGGGTTGGCGGGACCGGGGCGAGCAGTACTTC
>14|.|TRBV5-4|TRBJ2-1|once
CASSLEPSPYEQFF
TGTGCCAGCAGCTTGGAGCCTAGCCCCTATGAGCAGTTCTTC
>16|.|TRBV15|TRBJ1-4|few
CATSRGGHDTNEKLFF
TGTGCCACCAGCAGAGGGGGCCACGACACTAATGAAAAACTGTTTTTT
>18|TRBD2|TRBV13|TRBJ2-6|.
CASSYSSGTHSGANVLTF
TGTGCCAGCAGCTATTCTAGCGGGACCCACTCTGGGGCCAACGTCCTGACTTTC
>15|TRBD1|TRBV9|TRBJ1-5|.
CASSPGTGSNQPQHF
TGTGCCAGCAGCCCGGGGACAGGGTCAAATCAGCCCCAGCATTTT
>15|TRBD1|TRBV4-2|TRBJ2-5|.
CASSRGDREQETQYF
TGTGCCAGCAGCAGGGGGGACAGGGAGCAAGAGACCCAGTACTTC
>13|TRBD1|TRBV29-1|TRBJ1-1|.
CSVTRQGRAEAFF
TGCAGCGTTACAAGACAGGGGAGAGCTGAAGCTTTCTTT
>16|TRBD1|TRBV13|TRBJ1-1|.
CASSSTGLHLNTEAFF
TGTGCCAGCAGCTCGACAGGGCTCCATTTGAACACTGAAGCTTTCTTT
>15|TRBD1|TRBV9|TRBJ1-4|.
CASSAQGATNEKLFF
TGTGCCAGCAGCGCCCAGGGGGCCACTAATGAAAAACTGTTTTTT
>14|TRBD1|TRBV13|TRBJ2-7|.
CASSRGTGAYEQYF
TGTGCCAGCAGCCGAGGGACAGGGGCCTACGAGCAGTACTTC
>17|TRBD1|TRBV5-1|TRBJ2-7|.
CASSPFQGARPPYEQYF
TGCGCCAGCAGCCCCTTCCAGGGGGCGCGTCCTCCCTACGAGCAGTACTTC
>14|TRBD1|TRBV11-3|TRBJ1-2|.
CASSDRGTHYGYTF
TGTGCCAGCAGTGACAGGGGGACGCACTATGGCTACACCTTC
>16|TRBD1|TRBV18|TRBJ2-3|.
CASSPRDRVSTDTQYF
TGTGCCAGCTCACCTCGCGACAGGGTGAGCACAGATACGCAGTATTTT
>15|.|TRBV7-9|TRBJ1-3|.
CASSLVGARRNTIYF
TGTGCCAGCAGCTTAGTGGGGGCTCGGAGAAACACCATATATTTT
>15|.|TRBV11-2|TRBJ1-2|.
CASSLVATPNYGYTF
TGTGCCAGCAGCTTAGTCGCGACACCAAACTATGGCTACACCTTC